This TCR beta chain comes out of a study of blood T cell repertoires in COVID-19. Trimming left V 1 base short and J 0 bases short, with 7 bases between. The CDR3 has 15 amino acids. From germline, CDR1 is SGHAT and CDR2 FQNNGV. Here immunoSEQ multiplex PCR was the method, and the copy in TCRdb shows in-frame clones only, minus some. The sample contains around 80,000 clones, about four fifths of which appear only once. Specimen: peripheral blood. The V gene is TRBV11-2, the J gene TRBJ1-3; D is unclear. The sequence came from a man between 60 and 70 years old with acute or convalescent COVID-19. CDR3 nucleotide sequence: TGTGCCAGCAGCTTAGGACGGAGCTCTGGAAACACCATATATTTT. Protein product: CASSLGRSSGNTIYF.